The 29 T cell receptor beta chains below all came from one sample that was sequenced in a study of cytomegalovirus exposure and HLA in healthy donors. The PCR made use of 60 Vbeta and 13 Jbeta primers. This table comes from immunoSEQ multiplex PCR, and its TCRdb copy is limited to in-frame clones, with some not included. Found here are approximately 150,000 clones, roughly 72% of them singletons; the top ten hold 2% to 2.5%. Input material: PBMCs. The receptors here all came from a man aged 40-49 years in good health and CMV-seronegative.

The chain has TRBV5-1 and TRBJ1-4; D is perhaps TRBD1 (6 bases). The CDR3 has 14 amino acids. Between the trimmed V and J ends, which lost 1 base and 8 bases, there was a span of 12 bases. Germline lookup yields CDR1 SGHRS and CDR2 YFSETQ. The CDR3 DNA follows: TGCGCCAGCAGCTTGAGCATAGGGGGAGAAAAACTGTTTTTT. Translation gives CASSLSIGGEKLFF.

This rearrangement joins TRBV9 to TRBJ2-1, with 7 bases lining up with TRBD2. The V segment lost 0 bases and the J segment 6 bases; nucleotides outside the gene matches: 12. This CDR3 has 17 residues. CDR1 is SGDLS, CDR2 YYNGEE, per germline. For the CDR3, the DNA is TGTGCCAGCAGCGTAGGAATCCGCGGGAGAGTAGTCAATGAGCAGTTCTTC. It encodes CASSVGIRGRVVNEQFF. The full variable domain, in which reference TRBV9 and TRBJ2-1 provide the parts outside the CDR3, is DSGVTQTPKHLITATGQRVTLRCSPRSGDLSVYWYQQSLDQGLQFLIQYYNGEERAKGNILERFSAQQFPDLHSELNLSSLELGDSALYFCASSVGIRGRVVNEQFFGPGTRLTVL.

The chain couples TRBV13 to TRBJ2-7; the D is unclear. V gave up 2 bases and J gave up 6 bases, with 8 bases separating them. CDR3 size: 12 residues. Germline V gene lookup returns CDR1 PRHDT and CDR2 FYEKMQ (reference sequence). The CDR3 bases are TGTGCCAGCAGCTTACTAACTGGCGAGCAGTACTTC. Its protein is CASSLLTGEQYF.

The sample holds a few counts of this clone. This sequence joins TRBV23-1 and TRBJ1-5, with 10 bases that match TRBD1. TRBV23-1 has ORF status, its function being uncertain. This CDR3 region has 19 residues. The J segment lost 4 bases and the V segment lost 2 bases, leaving 14 bases of the junction unmatched. The CDR3 spells CASSQMGRQGAVRNQPQHF. CDR3 sequence (DNA): TGCGCCAGCAGTCAAATGGGTCGACAGGGGGCGGTAAGGAATCAGCCCCAGCATTTT.

The chain employs TRBV30 and TRBJ1-5; D might be TRBD1 (5 bases). Germline CDR1 is GTSNPN and CDR2 is SVGIG (reference sequence). V was pared by 1 base and J by 7 bases, with 11 bases between. The CDR3 is made up of 13 amino acids. Here the CDR3 DNA reads TGTGCCTGGAGTGCAGGGATCAACCAGCCCCAGCATTTT. It specifies CAWSAGINQPQHF.

This clone occurred a few times. The chain combines TRBV5-1 with TRBJ1-1, with 10 nucleotides matching TRBD1. The trim removed 4 bases at V and 4 bases at J, leaving 4 bases unmatched. The CDR3 is 14 residues long. Germline V gives CDR1 SGHRS, CDR2 YFSETQ. The CDR3 DNA follows: TGCGCCAGCAGCCAAAGGACAGGGGGCACTGAAGCTTTCTTT. Protein product: CASSQRTGGTEAFF.

A single count supports this clone. The chain is built from TRBV5-6 and TRBJ2-5; 8 bases fit TRBD2. This CDR3 is 14 amino acids long. Germline loops: CDR1 SGHDT, CDR2 YYEEEE. V shed 3 bases and J 3 bases; nucleotides not matched to a gene: 4. CDR3 amino acids: CASSWAGREETQYF. CDR3 nucleotides: TGTGCCAGCAGCTGGGCCGGGAGGGAAGAGACCCAGTACTTC.

V is TRBV10-3 and J is TRBJ2-7; D gene uncertain. Per the germline V gene, CDR1 is ENHRY and CDR2 is SYGVKD. Trimming took off 4 bases at V and 6 bases at J, with 13 bases between the two ends. The CDR3 totals 13 residues. The DNA for the CDR3 is TGTGCCATCAGTGGGGCAGGTCTCGGCGAGCAGTACTTC. Its translation: CAISGAGLGEQYF.

The gene calls are TRBV6-6 and TRBJ1-1; 7 nucleotides agree with TRBD1. Losses at the gene ends were 6 bases for V and 5 bases for J; bases not matched to a gene: 9. The CDR3 consists of 14 residues. Germline V gene lookup returns CDR1 MNHNY and CDR2 SVGAGI (reference sequence). DNA for the CDR3: TGTGCCAGCAGCGGTACAGGGGAGGAAACTGAAGCTTTCTTT. Protein sequence: CASSGTGEETEAFF.

CDR3 loop: CASSLAGQGIMAYEQYF. DNA for the CDR3: TGTGCCAGCAGCTTAGCGGGACAGGGGATTATGGCCTACGAGCAGTACTTC. The chain recombines TRBV7-2 with TRBJ2-7; 10 bases fit TRBD1. CDR1 is SGHTA, CDR2 FQGNSA, per germline. V was pared by 0 bases and J by 2 bases, with 7 bases of the junction left unmatched. This CDR3 is built from 17 residues.

V usage is TRBV14 and J usage is TRBJ1-2; D uncertain. CDR1 SGHDN and CDR2 FVKESK come from the germline V gene. Trimming took 4 bases from V and 0 from J, leaving 6 bases between them. The CDR3 totals 13 residues. CDR3 residues: CASSPTTNYGYTF. The CDR3 bases are TGTGCCAGCAGCCCGACTACTAACTATGGCTACACCTTC.

There are a few counts of this clone. J is TRBJ2-1 and V is TRBV5-4; D remains unclear. The germline CDR1 and CDR2 sequences are SGHNT and YYREEE (reference sequence). Trimming shortened V by 4 bases and J by 1 base, and 9 bases separated the two germline ends. This CDR3 comprises 14 residues. The CDR3 DNA is TGTGCCAGCAGCCGGAGCATGTCCTACAATGAGCAGTTCTTC. It is translated as CASSRSMSYNEQFF.

The chain carries TRBV7-6 and TRBJ2-2; D call uncertain. Germline-derived CDR1 and CDR2 are SGHVS and FNYEAQ. This CDR3 comprises 13 residues. The V and J ends lost 5 bases and 1 base respectively, with 5 bases between them. The CDR3 DNA reads TGTGCCAGCAGCCCGTGGAACACCGGGGAGCTGTTTTTT. Translating gives CASSPWNTGELFF.

The V gene is TRBV25-1, the J gene TRBJ2-3; D is ambiguous. The CDR3 has 13 residues. Trimming removed 4 bases at V and 2 bases at J, with 7 bases between. Germline V gene data show CDR1 as MGHDK and CDR2 as SYGVNS. DNA of the CDR3: TGTGCCAGCAGTGCTTGGGCCACAGATACGCAGTATTTT. Its protein product is CASSAWATDTQYF.

The chain employs TRBV28 and TRBJ2-3; 8 bases map to TRBD1. This CDR3 contains 15 residues. From germline, CDR1 is MDHEN and CDR2 SYDVKM. The trim removed 6 bases at V and 3 bases at J, leaving 8 bases unmatched. The CDR3 nucleotides read TGTGCCAGCAGCCGGCAGGGGGCGAGGACAGATACGCAGTATTTT. It yields the protein CASSRQGARTDTQYF.

The rearrangement links TRBV7-6 to TRBJ2-7; a possible D gene is TRBD1 (5 bases). This CDR3 contains 13 residues. In germline, CDR1 is SGHVS, CDR2 FNYEAQ. V lost 5 bases, J lost 6 bases, and 14 bases lay in between. Here the CDR3 reads CASSNGASGEQYF. The DNA of the CDR3 is TGTGCCAGCAGCAATGGGGCTTCTGGCGAGCAGTACTTC.

V gene TRBV5-1 combines with J gene TRBJ2-2; 7 positions match TRBD1. The germline gives CDR1 SGHRS, CDR2 YFSETQ. With V trimmed by 0 bases and J by 4 bases, 3 bases remained unmatched. The length of the CDR3 is 15 residues. DNA for the CDR3: TGCGCCAGCAGCTTGGGGACAGGTCTCACCGGGGAGCTGTTTTTT. Translation gives CASSLGTGLTGELFF.

The rearrangement uses TRBV15 and TRBJ2-3; TRBD2 matches 13 bases. There are 19 residues in the CDR3. Germline CDR1 is LNHNV and CDR2 is YYDKDF (reference sequence). V was pared by 3 bases and J by 3 bases, with 12 bases of the junction left unmatched. Here the CDR3 reads CATSSGGAPGLAGTDTQYF. As DNA, the CDR3 is TGTGCCACCAGCAGCGGGGGAGCACCGGGACTAGCGGGAACAGATACGCAGTATTTT.

The chain links TRBV5-4 to TRBJ2-2; 8 bases fit TRBD2. V shed 6 bases, J shed 1 base, and the junction held 5 bases outside the gene matches. CDR3 length equals 15 residues. Germline V gene lookup returns CDR1 SGHNT and CDR2 YYREEE (reference sequence). CDR3 protein: CASTSAGENTGELFF. The CDR3, as DNA: TGTGCCAGCACTTCAGCGGGAGAGAACACCGGGGAGCTGTTTTTT.

This sequence joins TRBV6-1 and TRBJ1-1; D possibly corresponds to TRBD1 (5 bases). Germline CDR1 and CDR2: MNHNS and SASEGT. CDR3 size: 14 residues. V lost 2 bases to trimming and J lost 4 bases, with 11 bases between them. The CDR3 DNA reads TGTGCCAGCAGTGAAAGACAGTCCATCACTGAAGCTTTCTTT. It encodes CASSERQSITEAFF.

V and J are TRBV7-6 and TRBJ2-5, with 10 bases lining up with TRBD2. This CDR3 spans 18 amino acids. Trimming at V came to 5 bases and at J to 4 bases, leaving 16 bases not matched to a gene. CDR1 and CDR2 from the germline V gene are SGHVS and FNYEAQ. CDR3 sequence (DNA): TGTGCCAGCAGCCTACAGACGGGACTAGCGATATGGGGAGAGACCCAGTACTTC. Its translation is CASSLQTGLAIWGETQYF.

The chain combines TRBV5-1 with TRBJ1-6; D unclear. This CDR3 region has 13 residues. From germline, CDR1 is SGHRS and CDR2 YFSETQ. Trimming stripped 2 bases from V and 7 bases from J, with 7 bases between. CDR3 amino acids: CASSFGRNSPLHF. CDR3 in DNA: TGCGCCAGCAGCTTCGGCAGGAATTCACCCCTCCACTTT.

This rearrangement joins TRBV27 to TRBJ2-6; 7 positions agree with TRBD1. V was clipped by 2 bases and J by 0 bases; unmatched bases: 10. Germline CDR1 and CDR2: MNHEY and SMNVEV (reference sequence). The CDR3 runs 19 residues. CDR3 residues: CASSLASGQSYSGANVLTF. The CDR3 coding sequence is TGTGCCAGCAGTTTAGCGTCGGGACAGTCATACTCTGGGGCCAACGTCCTGACTTTC.

The J gene is TRBJ2-2, the V gene TRBV25-1; D is possibly TRBD1 (5 bases). The germline V and J ends were trimmed by 5 bases and 0 bases, with 10 bases remaining between them. The CDR3 loop spans 15 amino acids. CDR1 and CDR2 (germline): MGHDK, SYGVNS. The CDR3 spells CASSRTFANTGELFF. The CDR3 coding sequence is TGTGCCAGCAGTCGGACATTCGCGAACACCGGGGAGCTGTTTTTT.

V is TRBV7-9 and J is TRBJ1-1, with a possible D match to TRBD1 (5 bases). Germline loops: CDR1 SEHNR, CDR2 FQNEAQ (reference sequence). The CDR3 sequence is 16 residues long. V lost 5 bases and J lost 2, with 18 bases in between. In DNA form, the CDR3 reads TGTGCCAGCAGCCCATGGACACGGAAGACTAACACTGAAGCTTTCTTT. Residues: CASSPWTRKTNTEAFF. The whole variable domain, remainder taken from reference TRBV7-9 and TRBJ1-1, is DTGVSQNPRHKITKRGQNVTFRCDPISEHNRLYWYRQTLGQGPEFLTYFQNEAQLEKSRLLSDRFSAERPKGSFSTLEIQRTEQGDSAMYLCASSPWTRKTNTEAFFGQGTRLTVV.

The chain is built from TRBV30 and TRBJ1-2; D may be TRBD1 (5 bases). Germline CDR1 is GTSNPN and CDR2 is SVGIG (reference sequence). This CDR3 has 12 amino acids. Between the trimmed V and J ends, which lost 5 bases and 1 base, there was a span of 8 bases. The DNA of the CDR3 is TGTGCCTGGGCTGACAGTAACTATGGCTACACCTTC. Protein: CAWADSNYGYTF.

In its sample, this clone was seen a few times. The CDR3 DNA sequence: TGTGCCAGCAGCTCCCGACAGGGTTCTGGAAACACCATATATTTT. The encoded protein is CASSSRQGSGNTIYF. This sequence joins TRBV7-2 and TRBJ1-3; 7 bases are a match to TRBD1. The CDR3 loop spans 15 amino acids. Germline V lookup: CDR1 SGHTA, CDR2 FQGNSA. The junction had 4 bases not matched to a gene; V was cut back by 4 bases and J by 1 base.

A single count supports this clone. This sequence joins TRBV5-4 and TRBJ2-7; 12 nucleotides line up with TRBD2. Looked up from germline, CDR1 is SGHNT and CDR2 is YYREEE (reference sequence). V dropped 4 bases and J dropped 5; count of bases not matched to a gene: 10. CDR3 length: 16 residues. CDR3 residues: CASSRRTSGIIDEQYF. CDR3 in DNA: TGTGCCAGCAGCCGCCGGACTAGCGGGATTATCGACGAGCAGTACTTC.

The CDR3 spells CASSFSVVGELFF. The CDR3 region has the DNA TGTGCCAGCAGCTTTAGTGTCGTCGGGGAGCTGTTTTTT. The chain is built from TRBV7-3 and TRBJ2-2; D unclear. The germline V and J ends were trimmed by 3 bases and 7 bases, with 9 bases remaining between them. This CDR3 has 13 amino acids. Germline V gives CDR1 SGHTA, CDR2 FQGTGA.